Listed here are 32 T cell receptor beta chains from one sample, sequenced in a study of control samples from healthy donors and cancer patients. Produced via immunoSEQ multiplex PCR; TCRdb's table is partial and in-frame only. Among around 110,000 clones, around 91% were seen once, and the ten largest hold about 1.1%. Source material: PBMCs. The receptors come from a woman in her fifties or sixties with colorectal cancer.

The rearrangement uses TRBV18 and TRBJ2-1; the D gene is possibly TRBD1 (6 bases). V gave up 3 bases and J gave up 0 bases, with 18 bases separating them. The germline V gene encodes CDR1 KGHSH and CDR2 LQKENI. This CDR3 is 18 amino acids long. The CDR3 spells CASSPQFRRGSSYNEQFF. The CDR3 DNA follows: TGTGCCAGCTCACCCCAGTTCCGTAGGGGGAGCTCCTACAATGAGCAGTTCTTC.

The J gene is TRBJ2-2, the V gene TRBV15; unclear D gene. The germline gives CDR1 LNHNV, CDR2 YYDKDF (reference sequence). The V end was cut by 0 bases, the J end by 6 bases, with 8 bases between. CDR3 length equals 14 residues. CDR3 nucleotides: TGTGCCACCAGCAGAGAACGAGTTCCCGGGGAGCTGTTTTTT. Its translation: CATSRERVPGELFF. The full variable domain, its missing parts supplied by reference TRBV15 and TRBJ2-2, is DAMVIQNPRYQVTQFGKPVTLSCSQTLNHNVMYWYQQKSSQAPKLLFHYYDKDFNNEADTPDNFQSRRPNTSFCFLDIRSPGLGDTAMYLCATSRERVPGELFFGEGSRLTVL.

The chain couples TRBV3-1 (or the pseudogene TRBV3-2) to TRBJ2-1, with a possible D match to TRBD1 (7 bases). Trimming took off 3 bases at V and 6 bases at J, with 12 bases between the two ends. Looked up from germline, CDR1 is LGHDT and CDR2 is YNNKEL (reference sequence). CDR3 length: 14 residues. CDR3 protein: CASSQVQGGNEQFF. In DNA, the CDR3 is TGTGCCAGCAGCCAGGTGCAGGGGGGCAATGAGCAGTTCTTC.

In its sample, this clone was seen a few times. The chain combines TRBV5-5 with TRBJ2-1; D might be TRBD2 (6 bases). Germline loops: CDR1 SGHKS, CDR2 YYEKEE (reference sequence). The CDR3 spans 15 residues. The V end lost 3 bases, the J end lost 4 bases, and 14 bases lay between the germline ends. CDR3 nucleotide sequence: TGTGCCAGCAGCTGGGGGGACTCTGTGTACAATGAGCAGTTCTTC. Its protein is CASSWGDSVYNEQFF.

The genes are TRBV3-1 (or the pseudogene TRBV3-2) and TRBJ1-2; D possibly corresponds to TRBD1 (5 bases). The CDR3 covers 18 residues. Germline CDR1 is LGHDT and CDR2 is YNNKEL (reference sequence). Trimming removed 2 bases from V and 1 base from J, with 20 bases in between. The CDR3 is CASSQFIMAGPINYGYTF. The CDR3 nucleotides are TGTGCCAGCAGCCAATTTATCATGGCAGGGCCGATTAACTATGGCTACACCTTC.

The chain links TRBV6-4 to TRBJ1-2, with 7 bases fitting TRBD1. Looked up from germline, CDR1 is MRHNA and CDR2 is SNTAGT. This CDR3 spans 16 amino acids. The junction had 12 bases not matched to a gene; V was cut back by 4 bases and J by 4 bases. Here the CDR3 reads CASSGARRQGIYGYTF. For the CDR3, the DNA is TGTGCCAGCAGTGGGGCCCGGAGACAGGGAATCTATGGCTACACCTTC.

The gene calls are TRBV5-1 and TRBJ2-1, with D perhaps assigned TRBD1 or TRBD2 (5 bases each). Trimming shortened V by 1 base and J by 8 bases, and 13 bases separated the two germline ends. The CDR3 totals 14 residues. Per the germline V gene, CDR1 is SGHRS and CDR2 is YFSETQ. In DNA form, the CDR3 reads TGCGCCAGCAGCTTGCAGGGAGCTAGGTATGAGCAGTTCTTC. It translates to CASSLQGARYEQFF.

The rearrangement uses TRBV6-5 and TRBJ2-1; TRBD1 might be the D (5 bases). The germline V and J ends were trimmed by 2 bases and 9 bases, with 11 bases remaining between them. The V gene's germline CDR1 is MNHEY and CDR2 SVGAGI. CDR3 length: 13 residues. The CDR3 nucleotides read TGTGCCAGCAGTTACGGCTCGGACACTGAGCAGTTCTTC. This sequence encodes CASSYGSDTEQFF.

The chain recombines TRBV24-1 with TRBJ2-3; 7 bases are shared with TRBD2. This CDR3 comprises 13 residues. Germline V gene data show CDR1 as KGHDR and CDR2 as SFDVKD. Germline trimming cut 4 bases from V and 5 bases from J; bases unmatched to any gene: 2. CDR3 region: CATSESSGDTQYF. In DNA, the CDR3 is TGTGCCACCAGTGAGTCTAGCGGAGATACGCAGTATTTT.

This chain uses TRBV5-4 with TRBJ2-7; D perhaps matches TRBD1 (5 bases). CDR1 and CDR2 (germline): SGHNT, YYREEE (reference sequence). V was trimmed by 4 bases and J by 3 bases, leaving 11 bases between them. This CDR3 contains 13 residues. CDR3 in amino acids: CASSQQDLYEQYF. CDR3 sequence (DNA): TGTGCCAGCAGCCAACAGGACCTCTACGAGCAGTACTTC.

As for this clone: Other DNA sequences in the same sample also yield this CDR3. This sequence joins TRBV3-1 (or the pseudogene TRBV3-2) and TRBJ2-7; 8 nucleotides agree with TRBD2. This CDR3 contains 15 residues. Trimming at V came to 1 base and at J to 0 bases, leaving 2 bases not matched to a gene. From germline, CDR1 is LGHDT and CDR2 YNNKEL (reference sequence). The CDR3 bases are TGTGCCAGCAGCCAAGGCGGGGGGTTCTCCTACGAGCAGTACTTC. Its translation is CASSQGGGFSYEQYF.

CDR3 in amino acids: CAISDFRDYGYTF. The CDR3 nucleotides read TGTGCCATCAGTGATTTCCGTGACTATGGCTACACCTTC. The genes are TRBV10-3 and TRBJ1-2; D uncertain. The V gene lost 3 bases and the J gene lost 3 bases, with 8 bases spanning the gap. Germline V gives CDR1 ENHRY, CDR2 SYGVKD. The CDR3 totals 13 residues.

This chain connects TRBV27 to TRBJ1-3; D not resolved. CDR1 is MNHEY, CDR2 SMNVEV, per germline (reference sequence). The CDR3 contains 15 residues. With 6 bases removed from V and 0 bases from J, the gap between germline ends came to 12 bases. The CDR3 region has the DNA TGTGCCAGCAGAGCAAGTGGCGACTCTGGAAACACCATATATTTT. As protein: CASRASGDSGNTIYF.

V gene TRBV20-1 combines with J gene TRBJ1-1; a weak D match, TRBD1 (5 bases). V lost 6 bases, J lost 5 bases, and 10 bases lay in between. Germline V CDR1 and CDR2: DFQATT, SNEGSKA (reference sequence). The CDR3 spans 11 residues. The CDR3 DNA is TGCAGTGCCAGCCACAGGACTGAAGCTTTCTTT. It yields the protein CSASHRTEAFF.

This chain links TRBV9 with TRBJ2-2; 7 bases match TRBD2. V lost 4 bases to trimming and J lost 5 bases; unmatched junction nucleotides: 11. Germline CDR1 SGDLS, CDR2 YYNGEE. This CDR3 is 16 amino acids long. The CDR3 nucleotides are TGTGCCAGCAGCCCCCACCCAGAGGGAGGGACCGGGGAGCTGTTTTTT. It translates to CASSPHPEGGTGELFF.

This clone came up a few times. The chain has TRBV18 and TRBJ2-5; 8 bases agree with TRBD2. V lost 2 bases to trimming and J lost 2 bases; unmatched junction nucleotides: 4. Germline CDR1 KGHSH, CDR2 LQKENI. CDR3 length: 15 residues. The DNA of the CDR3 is TGTGCCAGCTCACCAACAGGGACTAGACAAGAGACCCAGTACTTC. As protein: CASSPTGTRQETQYF.

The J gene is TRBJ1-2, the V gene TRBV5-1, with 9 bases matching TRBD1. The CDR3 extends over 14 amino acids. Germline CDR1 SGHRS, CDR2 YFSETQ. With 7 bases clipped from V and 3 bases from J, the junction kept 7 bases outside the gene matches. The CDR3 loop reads CASGTGGADYGYTF. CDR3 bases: TGCGCCAGCGGCACAGGGGGCGCAGACTATGGCTACACCTTC.

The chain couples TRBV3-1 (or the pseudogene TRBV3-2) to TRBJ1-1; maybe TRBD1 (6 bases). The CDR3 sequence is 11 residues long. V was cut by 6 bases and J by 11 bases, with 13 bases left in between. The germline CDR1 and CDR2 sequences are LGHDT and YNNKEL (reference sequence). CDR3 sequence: CASRGATGAFF. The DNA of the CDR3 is TGTGCCAGCAGGGGGGCGACCGGCGCTTTCTTT.

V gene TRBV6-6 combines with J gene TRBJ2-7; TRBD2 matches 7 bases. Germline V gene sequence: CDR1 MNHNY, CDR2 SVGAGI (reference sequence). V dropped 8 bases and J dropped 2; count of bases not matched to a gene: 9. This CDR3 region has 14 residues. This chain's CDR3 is CASARGGTPYEQYF. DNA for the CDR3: TGTGCCAGCGCACGCGGGGGTACCCCCTACGAGCAGTACTTC.

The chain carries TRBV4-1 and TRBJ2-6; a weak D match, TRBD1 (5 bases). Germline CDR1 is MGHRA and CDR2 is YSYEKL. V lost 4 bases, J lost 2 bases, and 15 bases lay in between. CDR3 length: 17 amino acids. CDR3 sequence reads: CASSRAGFIPGANVLTF. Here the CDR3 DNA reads TGCGCCAGCAGCCGGGCAGGGTTTATCCCTGGGGCCAACGTCCTGACTTTC.

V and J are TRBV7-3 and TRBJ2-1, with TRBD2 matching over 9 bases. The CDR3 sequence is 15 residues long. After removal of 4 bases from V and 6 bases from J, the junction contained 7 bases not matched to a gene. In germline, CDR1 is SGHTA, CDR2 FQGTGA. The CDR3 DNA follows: TGTGCCAGCAGCTCAAGCGGGGGGCCTTTCAATGAGCAGTTCTTC. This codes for CASSSSGGPFNEQFF.

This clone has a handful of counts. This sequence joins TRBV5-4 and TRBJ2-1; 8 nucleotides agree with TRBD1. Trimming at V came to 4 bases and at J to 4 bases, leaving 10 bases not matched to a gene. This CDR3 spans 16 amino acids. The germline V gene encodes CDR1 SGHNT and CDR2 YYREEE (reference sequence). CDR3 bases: TGTGCCAGCAGCCGTCCAGGGGGCGCGGGGTACAATGAGCAGTTCTTC. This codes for CASSRPGGAGYNEQFF.

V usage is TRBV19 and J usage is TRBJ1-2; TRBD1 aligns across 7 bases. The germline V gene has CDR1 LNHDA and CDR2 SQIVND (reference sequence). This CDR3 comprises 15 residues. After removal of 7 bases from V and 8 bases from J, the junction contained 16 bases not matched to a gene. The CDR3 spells CASTLSLGTVTGYTF. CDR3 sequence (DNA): TGTGCCAGTACCCTCTCCCTGGGGACAGTGACGGGCTACACCTTC.

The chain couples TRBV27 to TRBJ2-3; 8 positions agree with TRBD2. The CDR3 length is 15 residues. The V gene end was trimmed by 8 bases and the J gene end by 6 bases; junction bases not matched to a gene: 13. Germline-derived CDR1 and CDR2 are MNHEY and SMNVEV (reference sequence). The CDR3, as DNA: TGTGCCAGCGGAGAACTAGCGGACCTGAGGGATACGCAGTATTTT. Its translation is CASGELADLRDTQYF.

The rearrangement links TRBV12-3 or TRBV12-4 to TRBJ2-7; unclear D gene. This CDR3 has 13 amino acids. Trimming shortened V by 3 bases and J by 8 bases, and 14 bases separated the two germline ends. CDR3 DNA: TGTGCCAGCAGTTTTGACTCGGATCCCAAGCAGTACTTC. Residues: CASSFDSDPKQYF.

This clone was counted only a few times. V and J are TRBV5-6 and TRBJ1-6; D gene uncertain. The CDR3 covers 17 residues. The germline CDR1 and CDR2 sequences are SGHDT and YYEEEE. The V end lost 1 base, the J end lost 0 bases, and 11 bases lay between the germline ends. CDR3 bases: TGTGCCAGCAGCTTGATTGCGGAGAGCTCCTATAATTCACCCCTCCACTTT. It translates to CASSLIAESSYNSPLHF.

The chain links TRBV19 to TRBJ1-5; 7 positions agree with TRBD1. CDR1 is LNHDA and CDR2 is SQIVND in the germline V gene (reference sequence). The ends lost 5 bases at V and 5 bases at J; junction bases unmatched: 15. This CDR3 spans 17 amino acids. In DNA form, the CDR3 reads TGTGCCAGTAGTGTACGACAGGGTGTGGGAAAGGATCAGCCCCAGCATTTT. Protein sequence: CASSVRQGVGKDQPQHF.

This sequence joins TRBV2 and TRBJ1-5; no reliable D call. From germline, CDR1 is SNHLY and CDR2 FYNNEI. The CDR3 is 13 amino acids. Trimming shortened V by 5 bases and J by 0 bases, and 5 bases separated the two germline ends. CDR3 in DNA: TGTGCCAGCAGTCCCTATAGCAATCAGCCCCAGCATTTT. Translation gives CASSPYSNQPQHF.

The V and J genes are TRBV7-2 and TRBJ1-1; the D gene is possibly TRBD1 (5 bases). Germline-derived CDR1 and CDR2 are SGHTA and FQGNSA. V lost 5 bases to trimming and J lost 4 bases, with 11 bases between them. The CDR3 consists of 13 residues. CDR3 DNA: TGTGCCAGCAGCCCCAGGGCCGGCACTGAAGCTTTCTTT. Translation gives CASSPRAGTEAFF.

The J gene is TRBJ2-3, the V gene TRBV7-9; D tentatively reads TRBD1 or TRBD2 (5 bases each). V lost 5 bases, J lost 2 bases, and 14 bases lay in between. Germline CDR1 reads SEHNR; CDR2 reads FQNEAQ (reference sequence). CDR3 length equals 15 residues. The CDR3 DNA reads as TGTGCCAGCAGCCTTAGGGACCCCACCACAGATACGCAGTATTTT. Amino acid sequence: CASSLRDPTTDTQYF.

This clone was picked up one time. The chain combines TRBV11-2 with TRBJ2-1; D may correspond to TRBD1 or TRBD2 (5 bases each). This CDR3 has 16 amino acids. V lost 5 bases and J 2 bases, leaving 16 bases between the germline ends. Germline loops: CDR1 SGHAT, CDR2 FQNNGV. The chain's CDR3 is CASSPHQGRTYNEQFF. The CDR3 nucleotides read TGTGCCAGCAGCCCCCACCAGGGACGTACCTACAATGAGCAGTTCTTC.

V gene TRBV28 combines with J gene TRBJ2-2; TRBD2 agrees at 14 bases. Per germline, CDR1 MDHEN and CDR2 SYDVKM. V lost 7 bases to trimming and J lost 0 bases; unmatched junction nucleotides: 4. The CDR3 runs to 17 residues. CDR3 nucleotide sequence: TGTGCCAGCACGACTAGCGGGAGGGTTTCGAACACCGGGGAGCTGTTTTTT. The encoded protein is CASTTSGRVSNTGELFF.